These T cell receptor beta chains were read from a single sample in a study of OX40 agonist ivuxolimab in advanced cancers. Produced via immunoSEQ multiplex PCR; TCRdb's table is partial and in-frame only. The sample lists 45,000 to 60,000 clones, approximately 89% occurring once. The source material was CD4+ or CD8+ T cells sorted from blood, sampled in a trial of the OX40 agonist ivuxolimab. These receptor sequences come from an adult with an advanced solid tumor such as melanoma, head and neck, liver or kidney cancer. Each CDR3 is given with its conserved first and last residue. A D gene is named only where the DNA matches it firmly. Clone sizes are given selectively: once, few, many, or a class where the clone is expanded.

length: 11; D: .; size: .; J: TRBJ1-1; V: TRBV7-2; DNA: TGTGCCAGCAGCCTCGGGGGTGAAGCTTTCTTT; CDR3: CASSLGGEAFF
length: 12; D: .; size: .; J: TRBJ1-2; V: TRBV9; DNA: TGTGCCAGCAGCGGTTCAGGGCAGGGCTACACCTTC; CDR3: CASSGSGQGYTF
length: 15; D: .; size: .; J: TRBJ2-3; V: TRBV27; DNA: TGTGCCAGCAGTTTATCTGGCATTAGCACAGATACGCAGTATTTT; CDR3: CASSLSGISTDTQYF
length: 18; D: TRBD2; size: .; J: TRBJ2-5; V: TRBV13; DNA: TGTGCCAGCAGCTTAGGGGCTAGCGGGGGAGGTAACCAAGAGACCCAGTACTTC; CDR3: CASSLGASGGGNQETQYF
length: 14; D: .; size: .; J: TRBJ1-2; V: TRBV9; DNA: TGTGCCAGCAGCGTAGGCGGGACGCTGTTTGGCTACACCTTC; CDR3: CASSVGGTLFGYTF
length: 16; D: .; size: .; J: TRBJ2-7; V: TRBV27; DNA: TGTGCCAGCAGTTTATTTCCCCCAGGGACGGGCTCCGAGCAGTACTTC; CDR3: CASSLFPPGTGSEQYF
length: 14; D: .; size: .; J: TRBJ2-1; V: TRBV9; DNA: TGTGCCAGCAGCGTAGGTGGGGGTAACAATGAGCAGTTCTTC; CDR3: CASSVGGGNNEQFF
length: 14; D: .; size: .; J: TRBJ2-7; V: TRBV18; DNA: TGTGCCAGCTCACCACGCCCAGGGTTGGACGAGCAGTACTTC; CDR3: CASSPRPGLDEQYF
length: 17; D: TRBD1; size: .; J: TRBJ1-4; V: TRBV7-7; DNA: TGTGCCAGCAGCCCAGGGGGTGGCTACAGGGGGCAAGAAGAACTGTTTTTT; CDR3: CASSPGGGYRGQEELFF
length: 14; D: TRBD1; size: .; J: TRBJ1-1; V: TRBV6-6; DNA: TGTGCCAGCAGTAGAACAGGGGCTAACACTGAAGCTTTCTTT; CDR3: CASSRTGANTEAFF
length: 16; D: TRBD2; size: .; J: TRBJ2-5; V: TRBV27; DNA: TGTGCCAGCAGTACCCTCGGGACTAGCGGGCAAGAGACCCAGTACTTC; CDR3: CASSTLGTSGQETQYF
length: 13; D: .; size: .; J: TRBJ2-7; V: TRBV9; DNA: TGTGCCAGCAGCGTAGATAACACCTACGAGCAGTACTTC; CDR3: CASSVDNTYEQYF
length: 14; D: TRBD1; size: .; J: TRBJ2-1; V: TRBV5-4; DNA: TGTGCCAGCAGCTTGGGGGACAGTCACAATGAGCAGTTCTTC; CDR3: CASSLGDSHNEQFF
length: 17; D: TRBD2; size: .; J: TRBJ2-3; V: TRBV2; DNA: TGTGCCAGCAGTCCCGGGACTAGCGGGAGGGCCCCTAATACGCAGTATTTT; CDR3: CASSPGTSGRAPNTQYF
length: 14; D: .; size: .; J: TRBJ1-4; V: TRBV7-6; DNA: TGTGCCAGCAGCTTGCAAGGGGATAATGAAAAACTGTTTTTT; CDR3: CASSLQGDNEKLFF
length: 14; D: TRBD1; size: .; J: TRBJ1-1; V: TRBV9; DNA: TGTGCCAGCAGCGGGGGACAGGCCGTCACTGAAGCTTTCTTT; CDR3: CASSGGQAVTEAFF
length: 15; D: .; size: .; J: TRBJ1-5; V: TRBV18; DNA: TGTGCCAGCTCACCAGAGGCGTTTGGAAATCAGCCCCAGCATTTT; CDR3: CASSPEAFGNQPQHF
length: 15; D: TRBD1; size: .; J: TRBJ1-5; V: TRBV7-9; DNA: TGTGCCAGCAGCCACCGGGACAGCGGGAATCAGCCCCAGCATTTT; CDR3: CASSHRDSGNQPQHF
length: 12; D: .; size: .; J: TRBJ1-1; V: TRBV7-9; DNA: TGTGCCAGCAGCCCCGAGGGGATTGAAGCTTTCTTT; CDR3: CASSPEGIEAFF
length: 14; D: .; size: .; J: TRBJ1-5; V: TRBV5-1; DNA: TGCGCCAGCAGCCCCGGGACGTACAATCAGCCCCAGCATTTT; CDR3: CASSPGTYNQPQHF
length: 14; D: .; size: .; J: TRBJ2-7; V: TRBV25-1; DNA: TGTGCCAGCAGCTCCCCCTTAGCGAGTTACGAGCAGTACTTC; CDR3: CASSSPLASYEQYF
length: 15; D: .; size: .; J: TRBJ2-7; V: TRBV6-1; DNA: TGTGCCAGCAGTGAACTCGACAGGCTCTCCTACGAGCAGTACTTC; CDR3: CASSELDRLSYEQYF
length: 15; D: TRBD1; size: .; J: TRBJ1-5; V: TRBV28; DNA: TGTGCCAGCAGTTTAACGGACAGGGGCAATCAGCCCCAGCATTTT; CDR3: CASSLTDRGNQPQHF
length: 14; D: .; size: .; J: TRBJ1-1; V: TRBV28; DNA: TGTGCCAGCAGTTATCACAGGGTTGGCACTGAAGCTTTCTTT; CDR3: CASSYHRVGTEAFF
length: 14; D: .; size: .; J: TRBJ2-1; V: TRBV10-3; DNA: TGTGCCATCAGTGAGTCGGCGGGGTACAATGAGCAGTTCTTC; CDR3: CAISESAGYNEQFF
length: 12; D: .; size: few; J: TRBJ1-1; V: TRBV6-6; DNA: TGTGCCAGCGGGAACAGGGTCCTTGGAGCTTTCTTT; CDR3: CASGNRVLGAFF
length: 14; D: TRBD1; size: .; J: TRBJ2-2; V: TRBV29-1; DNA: TGCAGCGTTTCCAGGGGGCTCGGAACCGGGGAGCTGTTTTTT; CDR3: CSVSRGLGTGELFF
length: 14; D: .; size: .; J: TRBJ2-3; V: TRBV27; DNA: TGTGCCAGCAGTTTGCGGGGTGTCGCAGATACGCAGTATTTT; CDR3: CASSLRGVADTQYF
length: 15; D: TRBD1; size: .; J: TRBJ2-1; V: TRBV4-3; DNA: TGCGCCAGCAGCCCATCGGGACAGCGCTACAATGAGCAGTTCTTC; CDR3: CASSPSGQRYNEQFF
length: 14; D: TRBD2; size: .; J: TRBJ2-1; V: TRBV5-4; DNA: TGTGCCAGCAGCCCCTTAAGCGGGAGTACTGAGCAGTTCTTC; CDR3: CASSPLSGSTEQFF
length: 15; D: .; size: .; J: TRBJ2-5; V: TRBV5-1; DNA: TGCGCCAGCAGCCCGGAAGAAATGTACCAAGAGACCCAGTACTTC; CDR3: CASSPEEMYQETQYF
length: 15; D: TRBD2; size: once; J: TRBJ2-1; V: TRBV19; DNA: TGTGCCAGTAGCTGGGGACTAGCGGGGTACAATGAGCAGTTCTTC; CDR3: CASSWGLAGYNEQFF
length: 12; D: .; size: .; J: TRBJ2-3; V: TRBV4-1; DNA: TGCGCCAGTCTAGCGCCCACAGATACGCAGTATTTT; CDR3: CASLAPTDTQYF
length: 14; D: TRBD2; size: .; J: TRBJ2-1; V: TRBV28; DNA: TGTGCCACTGTGCGGGGGGCCTACTACAATGAGCAGTTCTTC; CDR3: CATVRGAYYNEQFF
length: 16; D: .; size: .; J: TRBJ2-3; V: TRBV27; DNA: TGTGCCAGCAGTCCCCCGGGGGGCCTTAGCACAGATACGCAGTATTTT; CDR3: CASSPPGGLSTDTQYF
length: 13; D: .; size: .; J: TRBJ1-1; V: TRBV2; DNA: TGTGCCAGCAGATCCACGGCGAACACTGAAGCTTTCTTT; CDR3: CASRSTANTEAFF
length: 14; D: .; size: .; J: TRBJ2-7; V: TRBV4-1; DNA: TGCGCCAGCAGCCACCCCGGTGTGGGAGACGAGCAGTACTTC; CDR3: CASSHPGVGDEQYF
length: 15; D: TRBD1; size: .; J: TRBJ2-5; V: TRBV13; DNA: TGTGCCAGCAGCCCAAGGGACAGGGGGGTAGAGACCCAGTACTTC; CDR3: CASSPRDRGVETQYF
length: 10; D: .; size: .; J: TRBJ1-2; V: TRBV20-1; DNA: TGCAGTGCCACTCTAGATGGCTACACCTTC; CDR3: CSATLDGYTF
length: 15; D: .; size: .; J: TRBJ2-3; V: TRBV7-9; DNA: TGTGCCAGCAGCTCCTGGACCGACGGCACAGATACGCAGTATTTT; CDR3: CASSSWTDGTDTQYF
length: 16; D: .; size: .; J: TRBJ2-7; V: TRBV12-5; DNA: TGTGCTAGTGGTTTTACCGGGACCTCTGATTCCTACGAGCAGTACTTC; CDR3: CASGFTGTSDSYEQYF
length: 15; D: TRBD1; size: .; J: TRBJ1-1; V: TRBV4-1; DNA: TGCGCCAGCAGCCAAGCCGGGACAGGGGACACTGAAGCTTTCTTT; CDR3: CASSQAGTGDTEAFF
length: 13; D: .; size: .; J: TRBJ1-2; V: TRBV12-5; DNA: TGTGCTAGTGGTCCAGGGCGAGGGGGTGGCTACACCTTC; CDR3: CASGPGRGGGYTF
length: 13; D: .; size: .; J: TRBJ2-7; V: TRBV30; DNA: TGTGCCTGGACCCCCCCGGGGAGCCACGAGCAGTACTTC; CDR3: CAWTPPGSHEQYF
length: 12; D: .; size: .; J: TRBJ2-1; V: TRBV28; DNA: TGTGCCAGCAGTCTGACAGAGAATGAGCAGTTCTTC; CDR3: CASSLTENEQFF
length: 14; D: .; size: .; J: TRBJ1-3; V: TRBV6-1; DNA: TGTGCCAGCAGGAACAGTGGCGTTGGAAACACCATATATTTT; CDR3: CASRNSGVGNTIYF
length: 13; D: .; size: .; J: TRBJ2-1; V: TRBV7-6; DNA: TGTGCCAGCAGCTCAATTAGCCTCCATGAGCAGTTCTTC; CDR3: CASSSISLHEQFF
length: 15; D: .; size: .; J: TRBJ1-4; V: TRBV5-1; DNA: TGCGCCAGCAGCTTGACTCAGGGCCCTGGTGAAAAACTGTTTTTT; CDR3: CASSLTQGPGEKLFF
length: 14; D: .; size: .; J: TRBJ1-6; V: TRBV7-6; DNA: TGTGCCAGCAGCTTAGCGCAGACGGGGTCACCCCTCCACTTT; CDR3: CASSLAQTGSPLHF
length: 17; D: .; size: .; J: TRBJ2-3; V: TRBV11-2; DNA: TGTGCCAGCATTAACGATAGGGCCGACTACGGGACAGATACGCAGTATTTT; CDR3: CASINDRADYGTDTQYF
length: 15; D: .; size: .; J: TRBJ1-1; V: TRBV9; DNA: TGTGCCAGCAGCCCGAGACAGTTATCACTGAAGGACGCTTTCTTT; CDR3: CASSPRQLSLKDAFF
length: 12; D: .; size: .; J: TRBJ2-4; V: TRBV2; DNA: TGTGCCAGCAGTGGATACCGTGGCATTCAGTACTTC; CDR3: CASSGYRGIQYF
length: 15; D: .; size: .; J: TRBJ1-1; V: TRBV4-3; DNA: TGCGCCAGCAGCCAAGATCACAGGGTATCCACTGAAGCTTTCTTT; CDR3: CASSQDHRVSTEAFF
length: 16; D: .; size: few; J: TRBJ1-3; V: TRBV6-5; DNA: TGTGCCAGCAGTTACGGCGGAGGGGATTCTGGAAACACCATATATTTT; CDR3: CASSYGGGDSGNTIYF
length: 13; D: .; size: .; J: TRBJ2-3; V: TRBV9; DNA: TGTGCCAGCGATGGGGGTTTCACAGATACGCAGTATTTT; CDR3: CASDGGFTDTQYF
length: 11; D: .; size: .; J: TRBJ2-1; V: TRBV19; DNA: TGTGCCAGTAGGTCAGGGACTGAGCAGTTCTTC; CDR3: CASRSGTEQFF
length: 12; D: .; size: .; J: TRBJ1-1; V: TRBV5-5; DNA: TGTGCCAGCAGCTTGGCTGACCATGAAGCTTTCTTT; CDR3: CASSLADHEAFF
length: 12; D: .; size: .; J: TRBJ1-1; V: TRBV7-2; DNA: TGTGCCAGCAGCTTAGGGGCCACTGAAGCTTTCTTT; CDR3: CASSLGATEAFF